Below are 4 T cell receptor beta chains sequenced from a single sample in a study of blood T cell repertoires in COVID-19. The repertoire was sequenced with immunoSEQ multiplex PCR; TCRdb's copy has only in-frame clones and lacks some. The sample has roughly 250,000 clones, 88% seen once. Source material: peripheral blood. The receptors were gathered from a man in his sixties who had recovered from COVID-19.

The table lists this clone with a count of one. V is TRBV12-3 or TRBV12-4 and J is TRBJ1-1, with 8 bases lining up with TRBD1. V was clipped by 6 bases and J by 7 bases; unmatched bases: 7. The CDR3 is made up of 13 amino acids. The CDR3 nucleotides read TGTGCCAGCAGCCTACAGGGGGTGTTTGAAGCTTTCTTT. Amino acid sequence: CASSLQGVFEAFF.

This clone occurred once. V is TRBV19 and J is TRBJ1-1, with 12 bases identical to TRBD1. Germline V gene lookup returns CDR1 LNHDA and CDR2 SQIVND (reference sequence). This CDR3 comprises 17 residues. V gave up 4 bases and J gave up 1 base; unmatched junction bases: 7. CDR3 residues: CASSRIGTGGANTEAFF. CDR3 in DNA: TGTGCCAGTAGTAGGATCGGGACAGGGGGCGCGAACACTGAAGCTTTCTTT.

V gene TRBV3-1 (or the pseudogene TRBV3-2) combines with J gene TRBJ1-1, with no clear D. The V end lost 0 bases, the J end lost 6 bases, and 5 bases lay between the germline ends. The V gene's germline CDR1 is LGHDT and CDR2 YNNKEL (reference sequence). CDR3 length equals 12 residues. CDR3 loop: CASSQDPAEAFF. In DNA form, the CDR3 reads TGTGCCAGCAGCCAAGATCCAGCTGAAGCTTTCTTT.

In this sample, this clone turned up a few times. This chain uses TRBV9 with TRBJ1-1; 9 bases line up with TRBD1. The germline CDR1 and CDR2 sequences are SGDLS and YYNGEE. V was pared by 5 bases and J by 1 base, with 6 bases of the junction left unmatched. This CDR3 region has 15 residues. The CDR3 DNA is TGTGCCAGCAGGCCCGGGACAGGGCCGAACACTGAAGCTTTCTTT. The encoded protein is CASRPGTGPNTEAFF.